Below are 18 T cell receptor beta chains sequenced from a single sample in a study of human T cells and chemical hapten exposure. One entry per CDR3 protein, called by TCRdb with MiXCR from the RACE reads. The repertoire holds tens of thousands of distinct CDR3 sequences, with 9% to 10% as singletons. The time point here: patch test 3, about 24 weeks after DPC sensitization. Treatment denoted: therapeutic diphenylcyclopropenone sensitization with weekly scalp DPC. Material: whole blood, obtained in connection with sensitization to the hapten diphenylcyclopropenone (DPC). The receptors originated from a woman between 40 and 50 years old with alopecia areata. Some clones in this sample may be carry-over from other donors' samples.

This clonotype turned up a few times. This chain connects TRBV20-1 to TRBJ1-3, with D maybe TRBD1 (5 bases). Germline CDR1 and CDR2: DFQATT and SNEGSKA (reference sequence). The V end lost 2 bases, the J end lost 0 bases, and 8 bases lay between the germline ends. The CDR3 contains 14 residues. The DNA of the CDR3 is TGCAGTGCTAGACCCCAGGGCTCTGGAAACACCATATATTTT. It is translated as CSARPQGSGNTIYF.

The rearrangement uses TRBV30 and TRBJ1-3, with D possibly matching TRBD1 (6 bases). In germline, CDR1 is GTSNPN, CDR2 SVGIG (reference sequence). Trimming stripped 5 bases from V and 4 bases from J, with 9 bases between. This CDR3 is 12 amino acids long. CDR3 coding DNA: TGTGCCTGGGGGACATTAGGAAACACCATATATTTT. Translated, it gives CAWGTLGNTIYF.

This clonotype has only a few counts. The J gene is TRBJ1-2, the V gene TRBV28, with a weak D call TRBD1 (6 bases). The CDR3 contains 15 residues. Germline values: CDR1 MDHEN, CDR2 SYDVKM. Trimming stripped 6 bases from V and 4 bases from J, with 18 bases between. This CDR3 reads CASSPGQTRAYGYTF. DNA for the CDR3: TGTGCCAGCAGCCCAGGACAGACTCGGGCCTATGGCTACACCTTC.

J is TRBJ2-5 and V is TRBV19; D may be TRBD1 (6 bases). The V and J ends lost 5 bases and 5 bases respectively, with 18 bases between them. This CDR3 contains 15 residues. Germline V gives CDR1 LNHDA, CDR2 SQIVND (reference sequence). The CDR3 bases are TGTGCCAGTAGTCTCCTCCCCGGACAGAAGGAGACCCAGTACTTC. The encoded protein is CASSLLPGQKETQYF.

The V gene is TRBV5-1, the J gene TRBJ1-3; D remains unclear. Germline values: CDR1 SGHRS, CDR2 YFSETQ. CDR3 length equals 16 residues. V was trimmed by 0 bases and J by 0 bases, leaving 10 bases between them. The CDR3 here is CASSLANSSSGNTIYF. The DNA of the CDR3 is TGCGCCAGCAGCTTGGCTAACTCTAGCTCTGGAAACACCATATATTTT.

The table lists this clonotype with a few counts. This rearrangement joins TRBV28 to TRBJ2-3, with D possibly being TRBD2 (6 bases). In germline, CDR1 is MDHEN, CDR2 SYDVKM. This CDR3 is 16 amino acids long. V dropped 6 bases and J dropped 1 base, with 17 bases sitting between them. As DNA, the CDR3 is TGTGCCAGCAGAACGGGACTCCGGCGGGGCACAGATACGCAGTATTTT. Its translation is CASRTGLRRGTDTQYF.

This clonotype showed up just a few times. A much bigger clone sits one base away, suggesting this may be a read error. The chain recombines TRBV12-3 or TRBV12-4 with TRBJ1-4, with D uncertain. Trimming took off 3 bases at V and 7 bases at J, with 3 bases between the two ends. CDR3 length: 11 amino acids. CDR3 sequence reads: CASSFSEKLFF. CDR3 nucleotide sequence: TGTGCCAGCAGTTTTAGTGAAAAACTGTTTTTT.

V is TRBV11-2 and J is TRBJ1-6, with D possibly being TRBD1 (5 bases). The CDR3 is made up of 15 amino acids. CDR1 SGHAT and CDR2 FQNNGV come from the germline V gene. V was shortened by 5 bases and J by 2 bases, with 10 bases between the two germline ends. The CDR3 bases are TGTGCCAGCAGCCTAAGGGGCGCCTATAATTCACCCCTCCACTTT. Translation gives CASSLRGAYNSPLHF.

The rearrangement joins TRBV20-1 to TRBJ2-1, with 7 bases aligning to TRBD1. The CDR3 runs 16 residues. The V gene end was trimmed by 2 bases and the J gene end by 0 bases; junction bases not matched to a gene: 7. Germline V lookup: CDR1 DFQATT, CDR2 SNEGSKA (reference sequence). The CDR3 is CSARSTGADSYNEQFF. The CDR3, as DNA: TGCAGTGCTAGATCCACAGGGGCCGACTCCTACAATGAGCAGTTCTTC.

The chain uses TRBV3-1 and TRBJ2-3, with 8 bases matching TRBD2. The length of the CDR3 is 14 residues. The V gene's germline CDR1 is LGHDT and CDR2 YNNKEL (reference sequence). V shed 1 base, J shed 4 bases, and the junction held 1 base outside the gene matches. The CDR3 loop is CASSQGGGPDTQYF. CDR3 in DNA: TGTGCCAGCAGCCAAGGCGGGGGGCCAGATACGCAGTATTTT.

This clonotype has more than one count but fewer than ten. Here the CDR3 reads CASGLADRAGEKLFF. The CDR3 DNA sequence: TGTGCTAGTGGTTTGGCTGACAGGGCGGGTGAAAAACTGTTTTTT. This sequence joins TRBV12-5 and TRBJ1-4, with 7 positions matching TRBD1. This CDR3 has 15 amino acids. Germline CDR1 reads LGHNT; CDR2 reads FRNRAP. The V segment lost 1 base and the J segment 7 bases; nucleotides outside the gene matches: 6.

This chain joins TRBV12-3 or TRBV12-4 and TRBJ2-1; TRBD2 aligns across 8 bases. This CDR3 is 16 amino acids long. The V and J ends lost 7 bases and 8 bases, in that order; junction bases with no gene match: 16. CDR3 region: CASTPGGPKGGHEQFF. The CDR3 DNA reads TGTGCCAGCACCCCGGGGGGGCCCAAAGGAGGTCATGAGCAGTTCTTC.

The gene calls are TRBV6-2 or TRBV6-3 and TRBJ2-7; D remains ambiguous. V lost 0 bases and J 0 bases, leaving 9 bases between the germline ends. The CDR3 runs to 15 residues. Germline loops: CDR1 MNHEY, CDR2 SVGEGT. Here the CDR3 reads CASSYSSEGSYEQYF. The CDR3 bases are TGTGCCAGCAGTTACTCGAGCGAAGGCTCCTACGAGCAGTACTTC.

This clonotype was seen more than once but under ten times. This rearrangement joins TRBV2 to TRBJ2-5; 7 positions agree with TRBD2. Germline CDR1 is SNHLY and CDR2 is FYNNEI. The CDR3 totals 14 residues. The CDR3 DNA is TGTGCTACCGCCTCAATGGGCGGGGGAGAGACCCAGTACTTC. It is translated as CATASMGGGETQYF.

This clonotype was seen at least ten times. The chain carries TRBV24-1 and TRBJ1-5, with D possibly TRBD1 on 5 matching bases. V shed 5 bases and J shed 6 bases, with 16 bases lying between them. The CDR3 is 15 residues long. CDR1 is KGHDR, CDR2 SFDVKD, per germline. DNA of the CDR3: TGTGCCACCAGTGTTGGAGGGGCGCTGGGTCAGCCCCAGCATTTT. Protein product: CATSVGGALGQPQHF.

This clonotype was detected a few times. The chain carries TRBV29-1 and TRBJ2-3, with 8 bases matching TRBD2. Trimming removed 4 bases from V and 4 bases from J; junction bases left unmatched: 4. This CDR3 has 13 amino acids. CDR1 and CDR2 (germline): SQVTM, ANQGSEA. The CDR3 protein is CSVAETSADTQYF. As DNA, the CDR3 is TGCAGCGTTGCCGAGACTAGCGCAGATACGCAGTATTTT.

The J gene is TRBJ1-4, the V gene TRBV11-2; 7 bases fit TRBD1. CDR3 length equals 16 residues. V was pared by 5 bases and J by 5 bases, with 11 bases of the junction left unmatched. The germline gives CDR1 SGHAT, CDR2 FQNNGV. The CDR3 sequence is CASSHQWGRGNEKLFF. In nucleotides, the CDR3 is TGTGCCAGCAGCCATCAATGGGGCAGGGGGAATGAAAAACTGTTTTTT.

In this sample, this clonotype turned up many times. The rearrangement links TRBV4-1 to TRBJ1-1; no firm D call. CDR1 is MGHRA, CDR2 YSYEKL, per germline. Trimming cost V 0 bases and J 11 bases, with 13 bases left between them. This CDR3 contains 13 residues. The CDR3 DNA reads TGCGCCAGCAGCCAAGACAGGATCCTGGGGGCTTTCTTT. It specifies CASSQDRILGAFF.